These 2 T cell receptor beta chains were sequenced from one sample in a study of blood T cell repertoires in COVID-19. Clones were sequenced by immunoSEQ multiplex PCR, and TCRdb holds only the in-frame ones, with some missing. Among a few hundred thousand clones listed, roughly 80% were seen once. The material sequenced was peripheral blood. The receptors derive from a woman of 80 years or more with acute or convalescent COVID-19.

The chain combines TRBV10-3 with TRBJ1-1, with 9 positions matching TRBD1. The CDR3 loop spans 13 amino acids. V lost 5 bases and J lost 3; bases outside the gene matches: 1. The germline V gene has CDR1 ENHRY and CDR2 SYGVKD. Written as DNA, the CDR3 is TGTGCCATCAGTTGGGACAGGGACACTGAAGCTTTCTTT. It is translated as CAISWDRDTEAFF.

The chain carries TRBV5-1 and TRBJ1-3, with 9 bases that match TRBD1. Germline trimming cut 5 bases from V and 2 bases from J; bases unmatched to any gene: 2. In germline, CDR1 is SGHRS, CDR2 YFSETQ. The length of the CDR3 is 14 residues. For the CDR3, the DNA is TGCGCCAGCAGACGGGACAGGGCTGGAAACACCATATATTTT. Translating gives CASRRDRAGNTIYF.